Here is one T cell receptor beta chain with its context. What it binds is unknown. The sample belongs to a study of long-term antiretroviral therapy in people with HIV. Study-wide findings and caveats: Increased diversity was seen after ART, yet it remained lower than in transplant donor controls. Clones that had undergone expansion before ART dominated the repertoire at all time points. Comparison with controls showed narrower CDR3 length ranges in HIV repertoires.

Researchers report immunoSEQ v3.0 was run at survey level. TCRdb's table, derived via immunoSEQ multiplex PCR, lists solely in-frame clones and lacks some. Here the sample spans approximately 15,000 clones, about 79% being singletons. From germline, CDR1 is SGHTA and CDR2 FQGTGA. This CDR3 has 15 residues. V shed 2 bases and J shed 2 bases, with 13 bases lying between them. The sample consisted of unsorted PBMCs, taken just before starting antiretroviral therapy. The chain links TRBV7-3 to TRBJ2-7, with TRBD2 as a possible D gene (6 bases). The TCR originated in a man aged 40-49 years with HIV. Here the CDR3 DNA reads TGTGCCAGCAGCTTACGGCGGGAAAAAGCCTACGAGCAGTACTTC. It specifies CASSLRREKAYEQYF.